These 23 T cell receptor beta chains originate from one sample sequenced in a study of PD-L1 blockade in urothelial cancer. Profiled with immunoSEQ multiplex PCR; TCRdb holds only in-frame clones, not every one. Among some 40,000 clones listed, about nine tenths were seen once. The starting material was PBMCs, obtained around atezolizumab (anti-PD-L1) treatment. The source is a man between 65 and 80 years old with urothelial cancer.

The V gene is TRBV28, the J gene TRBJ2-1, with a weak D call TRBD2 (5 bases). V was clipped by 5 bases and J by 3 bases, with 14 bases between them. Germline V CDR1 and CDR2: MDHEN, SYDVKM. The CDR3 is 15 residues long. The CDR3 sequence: CASSRGPSYYNEQFF. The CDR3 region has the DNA TGTGCCAGCAGTCGCGGCCCTAGCTACTACAATGAGCAGTTCTTC.

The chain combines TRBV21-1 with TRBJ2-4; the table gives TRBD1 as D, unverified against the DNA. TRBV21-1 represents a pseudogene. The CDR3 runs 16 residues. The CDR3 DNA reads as TGTGCCAGCAGCCACCCTCCTGGAGGGGGCCAAGACATTCAGTACTTC. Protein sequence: CASSHPPGGGQDIQYF.

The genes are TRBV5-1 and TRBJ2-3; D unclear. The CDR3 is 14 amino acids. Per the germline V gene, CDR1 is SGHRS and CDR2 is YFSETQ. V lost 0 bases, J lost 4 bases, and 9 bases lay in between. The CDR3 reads CASSLAQPADTQYF. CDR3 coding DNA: TGCGCCAGCAGCTTGGCACAGCCGGCAGATACGCAGTATTTT.

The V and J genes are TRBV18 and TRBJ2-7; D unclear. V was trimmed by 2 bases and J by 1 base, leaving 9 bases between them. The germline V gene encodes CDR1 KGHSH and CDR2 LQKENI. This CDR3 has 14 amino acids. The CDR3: CASSPIAGSYEQYF. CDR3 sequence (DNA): TGTGCCAGCTCACCAATCGCAGGATCCTACGAGCAGTACTTC.

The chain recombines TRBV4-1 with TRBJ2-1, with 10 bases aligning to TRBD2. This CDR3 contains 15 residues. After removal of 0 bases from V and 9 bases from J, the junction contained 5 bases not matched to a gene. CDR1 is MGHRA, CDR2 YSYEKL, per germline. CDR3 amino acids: CASSQELAGWGEQFF. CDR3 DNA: TGCGCCAGCAGCCAAGAACTAGCGGGATGGGGTGAGCAGTTCTTC.

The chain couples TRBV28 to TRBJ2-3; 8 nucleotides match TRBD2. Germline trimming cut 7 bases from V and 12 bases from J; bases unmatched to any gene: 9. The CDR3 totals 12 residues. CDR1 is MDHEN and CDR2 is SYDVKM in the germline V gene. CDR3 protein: CASTLSGIIQYF. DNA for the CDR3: TGTGCCAGCACCCTTAGCGGGATAATACAGTATTTT.

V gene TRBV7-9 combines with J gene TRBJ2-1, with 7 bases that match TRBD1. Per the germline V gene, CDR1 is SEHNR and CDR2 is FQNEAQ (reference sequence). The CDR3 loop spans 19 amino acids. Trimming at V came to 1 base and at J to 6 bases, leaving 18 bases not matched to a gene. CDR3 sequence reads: CASSLGQGLWDAQGNEQFF. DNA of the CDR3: TGTGCCAGCAGCTTAGGACAGGGCTTATGGGACGCCCAGGGCAATGAGCAGTTCTTC.

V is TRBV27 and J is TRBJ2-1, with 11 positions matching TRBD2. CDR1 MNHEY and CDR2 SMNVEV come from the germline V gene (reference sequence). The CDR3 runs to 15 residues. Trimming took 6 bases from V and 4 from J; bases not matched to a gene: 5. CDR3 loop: CASRPGLADYNEQFF. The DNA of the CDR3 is TGTGCCAGCAGGCCGGGACTAGCGGATTACAATGAGCAGTTCTTC.

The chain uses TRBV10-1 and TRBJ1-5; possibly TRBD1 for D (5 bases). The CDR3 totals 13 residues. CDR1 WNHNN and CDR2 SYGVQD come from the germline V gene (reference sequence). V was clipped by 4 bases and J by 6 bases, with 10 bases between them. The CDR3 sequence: CASSGGVGQPQHF. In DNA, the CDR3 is TGCGCCAGCAGTGGGGGGGTGGGTCAGCCCCAGCATTTT.

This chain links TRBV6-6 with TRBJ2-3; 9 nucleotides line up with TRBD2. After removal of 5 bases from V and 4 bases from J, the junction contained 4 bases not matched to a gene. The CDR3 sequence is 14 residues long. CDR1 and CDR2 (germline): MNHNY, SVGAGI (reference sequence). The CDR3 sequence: CASSDGTSSDTQYF. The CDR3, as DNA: TGTGCCAGCAGTGACGGGACTAGCTCAGATACGCAGTATTTT.

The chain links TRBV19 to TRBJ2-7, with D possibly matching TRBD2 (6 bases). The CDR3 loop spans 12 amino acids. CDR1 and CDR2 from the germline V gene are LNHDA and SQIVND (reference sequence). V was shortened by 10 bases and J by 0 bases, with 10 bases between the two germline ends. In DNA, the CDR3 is TGTGCCACGGAGGGCCGCTCCTACGAGCAGTACTTC. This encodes CATEGRSYEQYF.

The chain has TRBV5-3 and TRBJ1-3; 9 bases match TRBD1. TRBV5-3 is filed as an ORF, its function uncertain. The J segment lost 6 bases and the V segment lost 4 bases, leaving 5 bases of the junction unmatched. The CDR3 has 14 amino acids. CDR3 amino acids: CARSRDRDENTIYF. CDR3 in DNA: TGTGCCAGAAGCAGGGACAGGGACGAAAACACCATATATTTT.

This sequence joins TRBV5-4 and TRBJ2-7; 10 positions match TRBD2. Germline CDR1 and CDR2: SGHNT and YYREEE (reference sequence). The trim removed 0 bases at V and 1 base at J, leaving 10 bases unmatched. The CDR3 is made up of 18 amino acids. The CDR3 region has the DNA TGTGCCAGCAGCTTGGCGGGGGCTAGCGGGAGTAGGTCCTACGAGCAGTACTTC. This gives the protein CASSLAGASGSRSYEQYF.

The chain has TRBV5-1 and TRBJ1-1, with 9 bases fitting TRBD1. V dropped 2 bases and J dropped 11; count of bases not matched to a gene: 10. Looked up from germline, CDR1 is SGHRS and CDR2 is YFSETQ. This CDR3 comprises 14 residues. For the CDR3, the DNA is TGCGCCAGCAGCTTAACCGGACAGGGGAGAGGTGCTTTCTTT. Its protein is CASSLTGQGRGAFF.

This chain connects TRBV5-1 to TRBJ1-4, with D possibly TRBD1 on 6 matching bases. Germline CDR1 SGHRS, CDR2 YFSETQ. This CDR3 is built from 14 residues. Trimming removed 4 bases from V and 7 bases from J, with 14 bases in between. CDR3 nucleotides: TGCGCCAGCAGCCCCTTAACCAGGGGTGAAAAACTGTTTTTT. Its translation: CASSPLTRGEKLFF.

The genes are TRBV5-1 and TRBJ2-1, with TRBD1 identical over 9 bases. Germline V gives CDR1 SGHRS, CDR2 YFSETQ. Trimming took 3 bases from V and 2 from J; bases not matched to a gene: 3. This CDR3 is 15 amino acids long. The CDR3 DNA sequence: TGCGCCAGCAGCTCCAGACAGGGGGCCTACAATGAGCAGTTCTTC. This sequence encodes CASSSRQGAYNEQFF.

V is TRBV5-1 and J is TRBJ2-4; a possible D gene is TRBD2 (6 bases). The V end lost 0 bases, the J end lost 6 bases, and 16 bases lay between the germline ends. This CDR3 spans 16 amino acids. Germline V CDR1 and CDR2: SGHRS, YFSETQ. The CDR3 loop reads CASSLVAASAGNIQYF. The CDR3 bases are TGCGCCAGCAGCTTGGTAGCGGCCTCTGCGGGAAACATTCAGTACTTC. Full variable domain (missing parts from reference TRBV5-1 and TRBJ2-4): KAGVTQTPRYLIKTRGQQVTLSCSPISGHRSVSWYQQTPGQGLQFLFEYFSETQRNKGNFPGRFSGRQFSNSRSEMNVSTLELGDSALYLCASSLVAASAGNIQYFGAGTRLSVL.

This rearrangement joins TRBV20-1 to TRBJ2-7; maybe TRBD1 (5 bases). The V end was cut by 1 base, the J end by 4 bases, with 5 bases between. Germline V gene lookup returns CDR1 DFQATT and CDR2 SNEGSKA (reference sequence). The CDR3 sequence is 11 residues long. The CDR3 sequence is CSARGQYEQYF. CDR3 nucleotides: TGCAGTGCTAGAGGACAGTACGAGCAGTACTTC.

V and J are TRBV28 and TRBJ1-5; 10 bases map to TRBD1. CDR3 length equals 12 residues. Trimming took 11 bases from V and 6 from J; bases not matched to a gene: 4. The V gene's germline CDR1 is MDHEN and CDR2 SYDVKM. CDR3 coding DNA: TGTGCCTCGGGGGACAGGGGTCAGCCCCAGCATTTT. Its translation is CASGDRGQPQHF.

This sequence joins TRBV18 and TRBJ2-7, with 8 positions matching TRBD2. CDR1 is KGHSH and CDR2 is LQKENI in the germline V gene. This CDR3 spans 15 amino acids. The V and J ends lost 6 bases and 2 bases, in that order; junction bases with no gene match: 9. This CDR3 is CASSPLSGGPYEQYF. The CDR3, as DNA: TGTGCCAGCTCCCCGTTATCGGGAGGGCCCTACGAGCAGTACTTC. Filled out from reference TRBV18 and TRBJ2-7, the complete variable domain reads NAGVMQNPRHLVRRRGQEARLRCSPMKGHSHVYWYRQLPEEGLKFMVYLQKENIIDESGMPKERFSAEFPKEGPSILRIQQVVRGDSAAYFCASSPLSGGPYEQYFGPGTRLTVT.

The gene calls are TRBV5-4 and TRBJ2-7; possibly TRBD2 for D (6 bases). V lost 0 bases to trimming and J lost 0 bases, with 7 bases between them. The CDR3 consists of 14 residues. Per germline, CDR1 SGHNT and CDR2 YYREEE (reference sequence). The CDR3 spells CASSLDGSSYEQYF. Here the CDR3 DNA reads TGTGCCAGCAGCTTGGACGGGAGCTCCTACGAGCAGTACTTC. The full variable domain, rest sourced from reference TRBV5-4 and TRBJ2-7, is ETGVTQSPTHLIKTRGQQVTLRCSSQSGHNTVSWYQQALGQGPQFIFQYYREEENGRGNFPPRFSGLQFPNYSSELNVNALELDDSALYLCASSLDGSSYEQYFGPGTRLTVT.

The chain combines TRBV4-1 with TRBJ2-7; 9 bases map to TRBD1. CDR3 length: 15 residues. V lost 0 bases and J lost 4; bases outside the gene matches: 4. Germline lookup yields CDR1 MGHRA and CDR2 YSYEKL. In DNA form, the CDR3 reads TGCGCCAGCAGCCAAGAGTCGACAGGGGGTTACGAGCAGTACTTC. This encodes CASSQESTGGYEQYF.

In DNA, the CDR3 is TGTGCCAGTAGTATAAAGGACAGGGATTCCGATACGCAGTATTTT. Protein: CASSIKDRDSDTQYF. This chain uses TRBV19 with TRBJ2-3, with 8 bases lining up with TRBD1. With 2 bases clipped from V and 6 bases from J, the junction kept 7 bases outside the gene matches. The germline V gene has CDR1 LNHDA and CDR2 SQIVND (reference sequence). This CDR3 is 15 amino acids long.